This record concerns one T cell receptor beta chain sequence. Its specificity is unknown. The data belong to a study of OX40 agonist ivuxolimab in advanced cancers. Turning to the study itself: Cancers in dose escalation were hepatocellular, melanoma, renal cell and head and neck.

CDR3 length: 14 amino acids. Germline V gene sequence: CDR1 SGHRS, CDR2 YFSETQ. With 4 bases removed from V and 0 bases from J, the gap between germline ends came to 9 bases. Profiled with immunoSEQ multiplex PCR; TCRdb holds only in-frame clones, not every one. The sample contains around 70,000 clones, roughly 87% of which appear only once. Whole-study results and caveats: Relatively little clonal expansion, among the lowest observed, appeared in partial responders at 0.1-3.0 mg/kg. Certain nonresponding patients likewise had low normalized T-cell clonal expansion. More expanded clones were seen, on average, in CD8+ T cells than in CD4+.

The gene calls are TRBV5-1 and TRBJ2-3, with D tentatively TRBD2 (5 bases). This receptor was identified in an adult with an advanced solid tumor such as melanoma, head and neck, liver or kidney cancer. The sample here was CD4+ or CD8+ T cells sorted from blood, taken in a trial of the OX40 agonist ivuxolimab. The CDR3, as DNA: TGCGCCAGCAGCGCAAGCGGCAGCACAGATACGCAGTATTTT. It yields the protein CASSASGSTDTQYF.